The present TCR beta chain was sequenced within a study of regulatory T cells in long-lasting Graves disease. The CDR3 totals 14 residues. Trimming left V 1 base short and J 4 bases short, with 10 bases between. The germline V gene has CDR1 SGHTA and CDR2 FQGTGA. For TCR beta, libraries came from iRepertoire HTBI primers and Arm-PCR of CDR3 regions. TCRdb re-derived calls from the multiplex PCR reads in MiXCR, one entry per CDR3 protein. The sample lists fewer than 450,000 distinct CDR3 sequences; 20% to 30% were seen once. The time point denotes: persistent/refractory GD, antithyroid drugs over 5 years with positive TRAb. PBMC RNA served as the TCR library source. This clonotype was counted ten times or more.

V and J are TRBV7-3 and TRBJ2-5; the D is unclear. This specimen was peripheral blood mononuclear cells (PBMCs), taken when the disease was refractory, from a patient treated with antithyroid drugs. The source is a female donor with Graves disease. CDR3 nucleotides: TGTGCCAGCAGCTTAAGCCGGTCAGCAGAGACCCAGTACTTC. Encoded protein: CASSLSRSAETQYF.